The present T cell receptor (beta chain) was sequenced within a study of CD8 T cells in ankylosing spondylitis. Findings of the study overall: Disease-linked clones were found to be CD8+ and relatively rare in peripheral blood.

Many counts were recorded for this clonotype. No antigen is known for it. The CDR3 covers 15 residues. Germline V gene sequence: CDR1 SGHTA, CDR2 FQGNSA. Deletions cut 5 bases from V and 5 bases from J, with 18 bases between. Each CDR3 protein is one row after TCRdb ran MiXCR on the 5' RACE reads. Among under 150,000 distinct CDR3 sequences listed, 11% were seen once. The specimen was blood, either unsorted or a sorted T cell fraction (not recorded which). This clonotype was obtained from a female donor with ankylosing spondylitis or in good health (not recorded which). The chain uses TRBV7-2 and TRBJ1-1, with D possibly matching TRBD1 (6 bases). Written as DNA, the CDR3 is TGTGCCAGCAGCCAAACGACCCAGGGGTTTACTGAAGCTTTCTTT. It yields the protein CASSQTTQGFTEAFF.